This T cell receptor beta chain was identified in a study of CD8 T cells in Susac syndrome. This clonotype was recorded only once. Matching for age and sex applied to the controls, who were healthy donors. Random hexamers were used to reverse transcribe 0.5 to 1 ug of RNA. Via MiXCR, TCRdb re-called the immunoSEQ multiplex PCR reads, giving one row per CDR3 protein. This table holds tens of thousands of distinct CDR3 sequences, around 94% found once. Looked up from germline, CDR1 is DFQATT and CDR2 is SNEGSKA (reference sequence). The germline V and J ends were trimmed by 1 base and 0 bases, with 9 bases remaining between them. CDR3 length: 14 amino acids.

This clonotype was obtained from a human donor in good health. The chain combines TRBV20-1 with TRBJ1-1; D might be TRBD1 (6 bases). Sequencing input: CD8+ T cells from PBMCs. In nucleotides, the CDR3 is TGCAGTGCTAGAGCACAGGGAATGAACACTGAAGCTTTCTTT. This gives the protein CSARAQGMNTEAFF.